This TCR beta chain was sequenced for a study of blood T cell repertoires in COVID-19. TCRdb keeps only in-frame clones here, not all; method: immunoSEQ multiplex PCR. This sample has some 300,000 clones, with roughly 90% found just once. The CDR3 spans 12 residues. Between the trimmed V and J ends, which lost 8 bases and 0 bases, there was a span of 8 bases. CDR1 is SNHLY and CDR2 is FYNNEI in the germline V gene. The chain links TRBV2 to TRBJ2-7; unclear D gene. The receptor comes from a woman aged 18-30 years with acute COVID-19. Sequenced material: PBMCs or T cells enriched from blood (not recorded which). Here the CDR3 DNA reads TGTGCCAGCTCGCCTAACTCCTACGAGCAGTACTTC. It codes for CASSPNSYEQYF.